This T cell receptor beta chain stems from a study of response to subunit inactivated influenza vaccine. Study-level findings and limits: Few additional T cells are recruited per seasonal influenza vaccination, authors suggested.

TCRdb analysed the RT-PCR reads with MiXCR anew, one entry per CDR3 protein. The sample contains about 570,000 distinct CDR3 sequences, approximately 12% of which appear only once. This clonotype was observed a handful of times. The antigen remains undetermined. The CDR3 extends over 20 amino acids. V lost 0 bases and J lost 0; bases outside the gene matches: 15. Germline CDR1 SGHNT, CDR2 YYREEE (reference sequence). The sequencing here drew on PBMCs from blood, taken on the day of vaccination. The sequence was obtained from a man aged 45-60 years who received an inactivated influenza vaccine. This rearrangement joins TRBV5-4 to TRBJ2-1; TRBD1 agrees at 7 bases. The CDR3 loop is CASSLALLGTATPSYNEQFF. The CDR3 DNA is TGTGCCAGCAGCTTGGCCTTACTCGGGACAGCAACCCCCTCCTACAATGAGCAGTTCTTC.